The 7 T cell receptor beta chains listed next were all sequenced from one sample in a study of T cell changes during pregnancy in multiple sclerosis. TCRdb's copy holds only in-frame clones and misses some; the assay was immunoSEQ multiplex PCR. The repertoire has 70,000 to 80,000 clones, 90% to 95% of them found once; the top ten carry around 0.41%. The sample here was CD4+ T cells from peripheral blood mononuclear cells, taken before pregnancy. The receptor source for this set is a female donor with multiple sclerosis, enrolled in a pregnancy study.

The CDR3 protein is CASSLGQGSGYTF. CDR3 sequence (DNA): TGTGCCAGCAGCTTAGGACAGGGAAGCGGCTACACCTTC. The rearrangement uses TRBV7-2 and TRBJ1-2; 7 bases are a match to TRBD1. CDR3 length: 13 amino acids. Trimming cost V 1 base and J 8 bases; bases outside gene matches: 4. The V gene's germline CDR1 is SGHTA and CDR2 FQGNSA.

This clone was seen ten or more times. This chain uses TRBV7-2 with TRBJ2-1, with TRBD2 matching 9 bases. V lost 1 base and J lost 10; bases outside the gene matches: 11. CDR1 SGHTA and CDR2 FQGNSA come from the germline V gene. There are 16 residues in the CDR3. This CDR3 is CASSLVGGRAPDEQFF. CDR3 DNA: TGTGCCAGCAGCTTAGTCGGCGGGAGGGCCCCCGACGAGCAGTTCTTC.

The gene calls are TRBV19 and TRBJ1-3, with 7 bases fitting TRBD1. The ends lost 8 bases at V and 2 bases at J; junction bases unmatched: 9. CDR1 and CDR2 from the germline V gene are LNHDA and SQIVND (reference sequence). CDR3 length: 15 amino acids. CDR3 in amino acids: CASSRPTGPGNTIYF. In nucleotides, the CDR3 is TGTGCCAGTTCGAGACCGACAGGGCCTGGAAACACCATATATTTT.

The V gene is TRBV25-1, the J gene TRBJ2-1, with 10 bases identical to TRBD2. V lost 1 base, J lost 5 bases, and 5 bases stayed unmatched. The CDR3 covers 16 residues. CDR1 is MGHDK and CDR2 is SYGVNS in the germline V gene. Written as DNA, the CDR3 is TGTGCCAGCAGTGAATGGAGCGGGGGGGCCAACAATGAGCAGTTCTTC. Encoded protein: CASSEWSGGANNEQFF. Using reference TRBV25-1 and TRBJ2-1 for the parts outside the CDR3, the full variable domain is EADIYQTPRYLVIGTGKKITLECSQTMGHDKMYWYQQDPGMELHLIHYSYGVNSTEKGDLSSESTVSRIRTEHFPLTLESARPSHTSQYLCASSEWSGGANNEQFFGPGTRLTVL.

This clone was detected once. The rearrangement links TRBV28 to TRBJ1-2; D unresolved. This CDR3 comprises 12 residues. Germline values: CDR1 MDHEN, CDR2 SYDVKM. Trimming took off 6 bases at V and 4 bases at J, with 9 bases between the two ends. The CDR3 loop is CASSLSSYGYTF. CDR3 bases: TGTGCCAGCAGCCTTTCTAGCTATGGCTACACCTTC.

The CDR3 loop is CASSLGTGSTGELFF. The CDR3 bases are TGTGCCAGCAGCTTAGGAACGGGGAGCACCGGGGAGCTGTTTTTT. V gene TRBV11-3 combines with J gene TRBJ2-2, with TRBD2 as a possible D gene (5 bases). Trimming pared 1 base from V and 4 bases from J, leaving 10 bases between. CDR3 length equals 15 residues. CDR1 is SGHNT and CDR2 is YENEEA in the germline V gene.

The chain uses TRBV5-4 and TRBJ2-3; 14 nucleotides agree with TRBD2. CDR1 and CDR2 from the germline V gene are SGHNT and YYREEE (reference sequence). CDR3 size: 16 residues. J was trimmed by 4 bases and V by 5 bases; bases with no gene match: 6. The CDR3 DNA sequence: TGTGCCAGCAGACGACGGACTAGCGGGAGGTCAGATACGCAGTATTTT. It encodes CASRRRTSGRSDTQYF.